The 26 T cell receptor beta chains presented below share a single source sample, sequenced in a study of blood T cell repertoires in COVID-19. Measured with immunoSEQ multiplex PCR; TCRdb has only the in-frame clones, and not every one. Of approximately 300,000 clones listed, more than 75% were seen once; the top ten hold 10%. Sequenced sample: PBMCs or T cells enriched from blood (not recorded which). Receptors originate from a young woman who had recovered from COVID-19.

The CDR3 nucleotides read TGTGCCAGCTCACCACCGGGACTAGCGGGGTTCAATGAGCAGTTCTTC. This gives the protein CASSPPGLAGFNEQFF. This rearrangement joins TRBV18 to TRBJ2-1, with 13 bases fitting TRBD2. CDR1 and CDR2 (germline): KGHSH, LQKENI. The V and J ends lost 0 bases and 6 bases, in that order; junction bases with no gene match: 2. The CDR3 is made up of 16 amino acids.

V gene TRBV30 combines with J gene TRBJ1-3; 9 nucleotides line up with TRBD1. Germline V lookup: CDR1 GTSNPN, CDR2 SVGIG (reference sequence). CDR3 length: 15 amino acids. V lost 8 bases, J lost 0 bases, and 8 bases stayed unmatched. The CDR3 DNA sequence: TGTGCCCTAAGGGACAGGGTTTTCTCTGGAAACACCATATATTTT. Translated, it gives CALRDRVFSGNTIYF.

V is TRBV5-1 and J is TRBJ1-2; D is undetermined. V lost 4 bases, J lost 8 bases, and 18 bases lay in between. CDR1 is SGHRS and CDR2 is YFSETQ in the germline V gene. This CDR3 is 14 amino acids long. CDR3 sequence: CASSPPREAQGYTF. In DNA, the CDR3 is TGCGCCAGCAGCCCCCCCCGTGAGGCGCAGGGCTACACCTTC.

This sequence joins TRBV7-9 and TRBJ2-5; 11 bases line up with TRBD2. This CDR3 has 15 residues. V was clipped by 5 bases and J by 5 bases; unmatched bases: 7. CDR1 SEHNR and CDR2 FQNEAQ come from the germline V gene (reference sequence). CDR3 DNA: TGTGCCAGCAGCACGGGACTAGCGGACTGGGAGACCCAGTACTTC. Protein sequence: CASSTGLADWETQYF.

This chain joins TRBV4-1 and TRBJ1-4, with 10 bases matching TRBD1. The CDR3 length is 15 residues. Trimming took 4 bases from V and 5 from J; bases not matched to a gene: 4. The V gene's germline CDR1 is MGHRA and CDR2 YSYEKL. The CDR3 DNA is TGCGCCAGCAGCCTAACGGACAGGGGGAATGAAAAACTGTTTTTT. Translated: CASSLTDRGNEKLFF.

The V call is TRBV13, the J call TRBJ2-7; the D is unclear. The CDR3 is 11 residues long. Trimming pared 2 bases from V and 3 bases from J, leaving 2 bases between. Per germline, CDR1 PRHDT and CDR2 FYEKMQ (reference sequence). In DNA form, the CDR3 reads TGTGCCAGCAGCTTACACTACGAGCAGTACTTC. Its translation: CASSLHYEQYF.

This clone showed up just once. The chain has TRBV6-1 and TRBJ2-5; 9 bases align to TRBD1. The CDR3 extends over 15 amino acids. CDR1 and CDR2 from the germline V gene are MNHNS and SASEGT. After removal of 2 bases from V and 5 bases from J, the junction contained 6 bases not matched to a gene. This CDR3 is CASSELQGAQETQYF. The CDR3 DNA follows: TGTGCCAGCAGTGAATTACAGGGGGCGCAGGAGACCCAGTACTTC.

This chain uses TRBV18 with TRBJ1-3; 7 positions match TRBD1. Germline V gene sequence: CDR1 KGHSH, CDR2 LQKENI. The CDR3 is 15 residues long. V shed 2 bases, J shed 2 bases, and the junction held 3 bases outside the gene matches. CDR3 region: CASSPTGDPGNTIYF. The CDR3, as DNA: TGTGCCAGCTCACCAACAGGGGACCCTGGAAACACCATATATTTT.

The rearrangement uses TRBV5-1 and TRBJ2-1; 8 nucleotides align to TRBD2. This CDR3 has 16 residues. Germline CDR1 is SGHRS and CDR2 is YFSETQ. V shed 7 bases, J shed 1 base, and the junction held 10 bases outside the gene matches. The CDR3 loop reads CASSYGAGGSYNEQFF. The CDR3 nucleotides read TGCGCCAGCTCATATGGGGCGGGGGGTTCCTACAATGAGCAGTTCTTC.

The chain links TRBV19 to TRBJ2-6; tentative D call: TRBD2 (7 bases). The CDR3 is 18 amino acids. Trimming pared 4 bases from V and 2 bases from J, leaving 18 bases between. The germline CDR1 and CDR2 sequences are LNHDA and SQIVND (reference sequence). The CDR3 spells CASSTTLGAGAGANVLTF. As DNA, the CDR3 is TGTGCCAGTAGTACAACCCTGGGGGCGGGGGCTGGGGCCAACGTCCTGACTTTC.

The chain joins TRBV24-1 to TRBJ2-3, with TRBD1 as a possible D gene (6 bases). The CDR3 is made up of 15 amino acids. Deletions cut 6 bases from V and 3 bases from J, with 15 bases between. Per germline, CDR1 KGHDR and CDR2 SFDVKD. This CDR3 is CATSPRDMPTDTQYF. CDR3 DNA: TGTGCCACCAGTCCCAGGGACATGCCGACAGATACGCAGTATTTT.

The CDR3 loop reads CASSSFLDSYEQYF. CDR3 nucleotide sequence: TGTGCCAGCAGCTCGTTCTTAGACAGCTACGAGCAGTACTTC. The V call is TRBV5-5, the J call TRBJ2-7; D is perhaps TRBD1 (5 bases). CDR3 length: 14 residues. The V and J ends lost 3 bases and 3 bases respectively, with 13 bases between them. CDR1 and CDR2 (germline): SGHKS, YYEKEE (reference sequence). Full variable domain (outside the CDR3, taken from reference TRBV5-5 and TRBJ2-7): DAGVTQSPTHLIKTRGQQVTLRCSPISGHKSVSWYQQVLGQGPQFIFQYYEKEERGRGNFPDRFSARQFPNYSSELNVNALLLGDSALYLCASSSFLDSYEQYFGPGTRLTVT.

This rearrangement joins TRBV20-1 to TRBJ2-7; 9 bases align to TRBD1. The CDR3 is 13 amino acids. With V trimmed by 3 bases and J by 6 bases, 6 bases remained unmatched. Germline V gives CDR1 DFQATT, CDR2 SNEGSKA (reference sequence). DNA of the CDR3: TGCAGTGCTAGTGGGACAGGGCTGGGCGAGCAGTACTTC. Protein sequence: CSASGTGLGEQYF.

The V gene is TRBV7-9, the J gene TRBJ1-6, with D unresolved. This CDR3 is 14 amino acids long. Looked up from germline, CDR1 is SEHNR and CDR2 is FQNEAQ (reference sequence). Trimming shortened V by 2 bases and J by 7 bases, and 9 bases separated the two germline ends. CDR3 protein: CASSLLTSNSPLHF. CDR3 nucleotides: TGTGCCAGCAGCTTACTGACATCGAATTCACCCCTCCACTTT.

The V and J genes are TRBV29-1 and TRBJ2-1; D perhaps matches TRBD2 (6 bases). Trimming stripped 4 bases from V and 3 bases from J, with 10 bases between. Germline CDR1 is SQVTM and CDR2 is ANQGSEA. This CDR3 is built from 13 residues. CDR3 region: CSVGEEHYNEQFF. Here the CDR3 DNA reads TGCAGCGTTGGGGAGGAACACTACAATGAGCAGTTCTTC.

The rearrangement joins TRBV9 to TRBJ2-7; 9 bases match TRBD1. Germline V CDR1 and CDR2: SGDLS, YYNGEE. This CDR3 has 13 residues. With V trimmed by 0 bases and J by 10 bases, 5 bases remained unmatched. Here the CDR3 DNA reads TGTGCCAGCAGCGTAGGCGGGACAGGGAGACAGTACTTC. Protein sequence: CASSVGGTGRQYF.

This chain connects TRBV6-9 to TRBJ1-3, with D unresolved. The CDR3 spans 14 residues. Trimming shortened V by 6 bases and J by 4 bases, and 13 bases separated the two germline ends. Germline lookup yields CDR1 MNHGY and CDR2 SVAAGI. The chain's CDR3 is CASSEPFEGNTIYF. The DNA for the CDR3 is TGTGCCAGCAGCGAACCTTTTGAGGGAAACACCATATATTTT.

This clone was seen just once. The chain links TRBV11-2 to TRBJ2-2, with 12 nucleotides matching TRBD2. Germline loops: CDR1 SGHAT, CDR2 FQNNGV. The CDR3 is 16 amino acids. With V trimmed by 6 bases and J by 1 base, 3 bases remained unmatched. The CDR3 here is CASRLTSGRNTGELFF. The CDR3 DNA reads TGTGCCAGCAGATTGACTAGCGGGAGGAACACCGGGGAGCTGTTTTTT.

The rearrangement joins TRBV28 to TRBJ1-1; no clear D. The CDR3 sequence is 15 residues long. V lost 1 base and J 6 bases, leaving 15 bases between the germline ends. Germline lookup yields CDR1 MDHEN and CDR2 SYDVKM. CDR3 loop: CASSLLEESGPEAFF. In DNA form, the CDR3 reads TGTGCCAGCAGTTTATTGGAGGAGAGCGGGCCTGAAGCTTTCTTT.

V usage is TRBV5-5 and J usage is TRBJ1-1; 7 nucleotides align to TRBD1. J was trimmed by 11 bases and V by 3 bases; bases with no gene match: 7. In germline, CDR1 is SGHKS, CDR2 YYEKEE (reference sequence). This CDR3 is 12 amino acids long. The CDR3 spells CASSYRTGMAFF. CDR3 sequence (DNA): TGTGCCAGCAGCTATAGGACAGGCATGGCTTTCTTT.

The chain uses TRBV5-1 and TRBJ2-7; 9 bases agree with TRBD1. This CDR3 has 14 amino acids. Germline CDR1 is SGHRS and CDR2 is YFSETQ. V shed 3 bases, J shed 2 bases, and the junction held 3 bases outside the gene matches. The CDR3 DNA follows: TGCGCCAGCAGCTGGACAGGGGAAACCTACGAGCAGTACTTC. It encodes CASSWTGETYEQYF.

This chain connects TRBV5-1 to TRBJ2-7, with 9 bases aligning to TRBD1. Germline loops: CDR1 SGHRS, CDR2 YFSETQ. Unmatched junction bases numbered 5, after V lost 0 bases and J lost 4 bases. This CDR3 has 15 amino acids. In DNA form, the CDR3 reads TGCGCCAGCAGCTTGGGGGACAGGGCTTTATACGAGCAGTACTTC. Protein product: CASSLGDRALYEQYF.

In this sample, this clone turned up a few times. The V call is TRBV18, the J call TRBJ2-2; no definite D call. The CDR3 is 15 residues long. Trimming took 3 bases from V and 0 from J, leaving 8 bases between them. Per the germline V gene, CDR1 is KGHSH and CDR2 is LQKENI. In DNA form, the CDR3 reads TGTGCCAGCTCACCGGCTCGTCCGAACACCGGGGAGCTGTTTTTT. Translating gives CASSPARPNTGELFF.

This clone was detected once. The V gene is TRBV3-1 (or the pseudogene TRBV3-2), the J gene TRBJ1-1, with D perhaps matching TRBD1 (6 bases). V lost 6 bases and J lost 6, with 14 bases in between. Germline V gene lookup returns CDR1 LGHDT and CDR2 YNNKEL (reference sequence). CDR3 length equals 13 residues. The CDR3 DNA is TGTGCCAGCAGTATCATGACAGGCCCTGAAGCTTTCTTT. Translation: CASSIMTGPEAFF.

This clone was seen a single time. The chain employs TRBV5-6 and TRBJ2-5; D remains unclear. CDR1 is SGHDT and CDR2 is YYEEEE in the germline V gene. Trimming stripped 2 bases from V and 2 bases from J, with 7 bases between. The CDR3 covers 13 residues. In DNA, the CDR3 is TGTGCCAGCAGCTTAATAGATCAAGAGACCCAGTACTTC. Translation: CASSLIDQETQYF.

The V and J genes are TRBV5-4 and TRBJ2-7; 8 positions agree with TRBD1. Germline assignment: CDR1 SGHNT and CDR2 YYREEE (reference sequence). The CDR3 has 14 amino acids. The J segment lost 7 bases and the V segment lost 2 bases, leaving 8 bases of the junction unmatched. CDR3 region: CASSFGTGPREQYF. CDR3 in DNA: TGTGCCAGCAGCTTCGGGACAGGCCCTAGGGAGCAGTACTTC.